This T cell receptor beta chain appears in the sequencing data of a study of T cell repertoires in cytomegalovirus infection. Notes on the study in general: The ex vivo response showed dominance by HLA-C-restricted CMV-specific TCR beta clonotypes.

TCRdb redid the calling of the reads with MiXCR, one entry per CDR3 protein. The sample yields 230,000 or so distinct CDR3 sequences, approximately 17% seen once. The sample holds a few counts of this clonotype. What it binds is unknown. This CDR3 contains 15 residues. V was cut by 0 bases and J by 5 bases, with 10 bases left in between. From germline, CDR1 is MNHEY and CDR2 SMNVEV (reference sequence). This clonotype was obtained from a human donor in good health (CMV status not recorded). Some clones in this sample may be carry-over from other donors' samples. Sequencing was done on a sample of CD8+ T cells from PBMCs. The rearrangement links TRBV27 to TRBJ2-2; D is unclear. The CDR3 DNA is TGTGCCAGCAGTTTATCGTCCCCGGCTACCGGGGAGCTGTTTTTT. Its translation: CASSLSSPATGELFF.